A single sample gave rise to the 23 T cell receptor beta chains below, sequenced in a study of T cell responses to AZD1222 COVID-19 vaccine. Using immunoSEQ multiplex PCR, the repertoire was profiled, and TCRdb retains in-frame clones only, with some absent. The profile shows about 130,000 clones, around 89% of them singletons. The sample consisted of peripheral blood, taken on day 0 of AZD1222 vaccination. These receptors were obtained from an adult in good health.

The CDR3 coding sequence is TGTGCCAGCAGCGTATCGTCACTAGCGGGGGGCGATACGCAGTATTTT. It encodes CASSVSSLAGGDTQYF. This chain joins TRBV9 and TRBJ2-3, with 12 bases lining up with TRBD2. The CDR3 is 16 residues long. The J segment lost 6 bases and the V segment lost 1 base, leaving 6 bases of the junction unmatched. Germline V gene lookup returns CDR1 SGDLS and CDR2 YYNGEE. The full variable domain, completed using reference TRBV9 and TRBJ2-3, is DSGVTQTPKHLITATGQRVTLRCSPRSGDLSVYWYQQSLDQGLQFLIQYYNGEERAKGNILERFSAQQFPDLHSELNLSSLELGDSALYFCASSVSSLAGGDTQYFGPGTRLTVL.

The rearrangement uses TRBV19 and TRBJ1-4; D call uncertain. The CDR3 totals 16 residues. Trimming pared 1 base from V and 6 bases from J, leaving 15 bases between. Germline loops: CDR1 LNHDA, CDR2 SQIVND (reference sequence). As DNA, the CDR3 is TGTGCCAGTAGTATAGGTTCAGACCCGGGCGATGAAAAACTGTTTTTT. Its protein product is CASSIGSDPGDEKLFF.

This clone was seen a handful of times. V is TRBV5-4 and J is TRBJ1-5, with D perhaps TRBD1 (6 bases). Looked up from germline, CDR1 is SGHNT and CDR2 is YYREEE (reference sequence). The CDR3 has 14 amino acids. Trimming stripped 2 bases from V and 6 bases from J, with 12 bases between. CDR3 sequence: CASSFSGAGQPQHF. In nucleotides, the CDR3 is TGTGCCAGCAGCTTCTCAGGGGCCGGTCAGCCCCAGCATTTT.

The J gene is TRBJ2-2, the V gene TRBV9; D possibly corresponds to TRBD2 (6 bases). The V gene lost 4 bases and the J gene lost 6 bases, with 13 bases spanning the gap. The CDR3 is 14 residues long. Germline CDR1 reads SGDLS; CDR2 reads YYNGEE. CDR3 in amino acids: CASSLSGIAGELFF. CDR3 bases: TGTGCCAGCAGCCTTAGCGGTATTGCCGGGGAGCTGTTTTTT.

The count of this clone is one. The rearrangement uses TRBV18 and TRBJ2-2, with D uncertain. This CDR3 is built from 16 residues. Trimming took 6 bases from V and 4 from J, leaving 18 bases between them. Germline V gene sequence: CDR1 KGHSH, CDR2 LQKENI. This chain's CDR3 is CASSYEAGDGTGELFF. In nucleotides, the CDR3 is TGTGCCAGCTCCTACGAGGCAGGTGATGGCACCGGGGAGCTGTTTTTT.

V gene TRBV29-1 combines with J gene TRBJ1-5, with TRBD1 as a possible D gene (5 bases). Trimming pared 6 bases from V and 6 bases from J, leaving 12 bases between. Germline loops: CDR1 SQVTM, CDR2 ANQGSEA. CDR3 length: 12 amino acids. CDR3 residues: CSVGEGTQPQHF. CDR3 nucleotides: TGCAGCGTGGGGGAGGGGACTCAGCCCCAGCATTTT.

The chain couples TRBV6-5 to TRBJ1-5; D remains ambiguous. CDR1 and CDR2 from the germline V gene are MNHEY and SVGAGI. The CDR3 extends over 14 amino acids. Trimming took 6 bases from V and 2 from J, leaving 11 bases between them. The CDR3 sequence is CASREKGGNQPQHF. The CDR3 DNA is TGTGCCAGCAGGGAGAAGGGAGGCAATCAGCCCCAGCATTTT.

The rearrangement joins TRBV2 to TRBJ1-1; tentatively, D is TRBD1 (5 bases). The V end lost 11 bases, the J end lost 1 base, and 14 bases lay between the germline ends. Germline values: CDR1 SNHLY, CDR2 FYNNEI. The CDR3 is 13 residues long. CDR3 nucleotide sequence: TGTGCCGGGAGGCGACAGACGAACACTGAAGCTTTCTTT. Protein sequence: CAGRRQTNTEAFF.

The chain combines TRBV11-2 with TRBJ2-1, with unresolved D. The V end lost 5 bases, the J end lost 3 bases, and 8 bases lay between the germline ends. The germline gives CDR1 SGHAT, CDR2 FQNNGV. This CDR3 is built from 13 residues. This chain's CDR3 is CASSLWGYNEQFF. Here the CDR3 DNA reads TGTGCCAGCAGCCTCTGGGGCTACAATGAGCAGTTCTTC.

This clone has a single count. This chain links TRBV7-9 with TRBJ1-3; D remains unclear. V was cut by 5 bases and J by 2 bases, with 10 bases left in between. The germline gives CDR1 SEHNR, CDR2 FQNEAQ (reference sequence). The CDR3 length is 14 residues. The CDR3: CASSRRYAGNTIYF. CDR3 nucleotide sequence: TGTGCCAGCAGCCGTCGGTACGCTGGAAACACCATATATTTT.

CDR3: CASSYRGISGNTIYF. The CDR3 DNA reads as TGTGCCAGCAGTTATCGGGGCATCTCTGGAAACACCATATATTTT. V gene TRBV6-2 or TRBV6-3 combines with J gene TRBJ1-3; D might be TRBD1 (5 bases). This CDR3 has 15 amino acids. Trimming took off 3 bases at V and 0 bases at J, with 9 bases between the two ends. Germline lookup yields CDR1 MNHEY and CDR2 SVGEGT.

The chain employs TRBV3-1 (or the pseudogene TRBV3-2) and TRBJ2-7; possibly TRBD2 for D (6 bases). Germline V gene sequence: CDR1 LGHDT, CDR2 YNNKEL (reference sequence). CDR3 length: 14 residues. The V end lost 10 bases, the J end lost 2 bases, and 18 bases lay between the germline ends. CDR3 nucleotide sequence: TGTGCCATTCGCCCGGGGGTGGGTACCTACGAGCAGTACTTC. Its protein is CAIRPGVGTYEQYF.

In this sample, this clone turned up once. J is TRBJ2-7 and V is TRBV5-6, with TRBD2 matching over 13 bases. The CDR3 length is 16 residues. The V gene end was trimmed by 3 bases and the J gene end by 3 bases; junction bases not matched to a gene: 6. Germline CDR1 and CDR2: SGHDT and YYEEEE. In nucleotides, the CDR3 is TGTGCCAGCAGCTGGGGACTAGCGGGAACTTACTACGAGCAGTACTTC. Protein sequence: CASSWGLAGTYYEQYF.

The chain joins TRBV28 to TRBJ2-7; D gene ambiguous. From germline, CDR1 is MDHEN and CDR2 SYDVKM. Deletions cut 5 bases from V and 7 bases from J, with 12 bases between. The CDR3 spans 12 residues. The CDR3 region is CASSEVLTEQYF. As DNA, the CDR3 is TGTGCCAGCAGTGAAGTCCTCACGGAGCAGTACTTC.

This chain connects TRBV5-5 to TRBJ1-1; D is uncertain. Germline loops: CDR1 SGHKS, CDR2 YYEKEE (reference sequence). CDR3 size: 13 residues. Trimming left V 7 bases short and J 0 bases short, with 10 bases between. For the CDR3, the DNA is TGTGCCAGCTTTTCAGATTTGAACACTGAAGCTTTCTTT. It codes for CASFSDLNTEAFF. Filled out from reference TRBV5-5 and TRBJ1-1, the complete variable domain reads DAGVTQSPTHLIKTRGQQVTLRCSPISGHKSVSWYQQVLGQGPQFIFQYYEKEERGRGNFPDRFSARQFPNYSSELNVNALLLGDSALYLCASFSDLNTEAFFGQGTRLTVV.

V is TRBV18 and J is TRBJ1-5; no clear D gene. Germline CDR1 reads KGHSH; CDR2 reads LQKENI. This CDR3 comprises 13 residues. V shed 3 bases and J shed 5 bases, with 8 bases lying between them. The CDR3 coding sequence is TGTGCCAGCTCACCGCACAGTCATCAGCCCCAGCATTTT. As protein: CASSPHSHQPQHF.

The CDR3 region is CASSVTQGPNTEAFF. CDR3 bases: TGTGCCAGCAGTGTAACACAGGGTCCGAACACTGAAGCTTTCTTT. This chain joins TRBV27 and TRBJ1-1; perhaps TRBD1 as D (6 bases). CDR3 length: 15 residues. V was trimmed by 5 bases and J by 1 base, leaving 14 bases between them. Germline V gives CDR1 MNHEY, CDR2 SMNVEV (reference sequence).

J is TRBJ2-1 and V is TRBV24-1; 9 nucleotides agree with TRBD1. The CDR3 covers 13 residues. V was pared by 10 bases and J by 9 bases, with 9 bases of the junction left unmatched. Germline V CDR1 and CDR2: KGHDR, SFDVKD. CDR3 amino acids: CATGGQGAREQFF. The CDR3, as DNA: TGTGCCACAGGGGGACAGGGAGCCCGTGAGCAGTTCTTC.

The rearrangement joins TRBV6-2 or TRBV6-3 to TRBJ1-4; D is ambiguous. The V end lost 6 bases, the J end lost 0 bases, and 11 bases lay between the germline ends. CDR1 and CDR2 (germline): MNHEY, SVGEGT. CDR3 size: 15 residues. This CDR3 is CASSWIRATNEKLFF. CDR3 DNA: TGTGCCAGCAGCTGGATTCGAGCAACTAATGAAAAACTGTTTTTT.

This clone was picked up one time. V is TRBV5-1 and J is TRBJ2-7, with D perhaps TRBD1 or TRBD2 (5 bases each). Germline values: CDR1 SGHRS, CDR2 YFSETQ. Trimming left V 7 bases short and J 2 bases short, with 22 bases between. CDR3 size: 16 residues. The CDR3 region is CASRGTEGMRPYEQYF. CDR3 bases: TGCGCCAGCCGTGGGACGGAAGGTATGAGGCCCTACGAGCAGTACTTC.

In nucleotides, the CDR3 is TGTGCCAGCAGGAAGACAGGAAACACCGGGGAGCTGTTTTTT. Its protein product is CASRKTGNTGELFF. The chain carries TRBV27 and TRBJ2-2; possible D gene TRBD1, 6 bases. Germline CDR1 reads MNHEY; CDR2 reads SMNVEV (reference sequence). The length of the CDR3 is 14 residues. With 6 bases removed from V and 2 bases from J, the gap between germline ends came to 10 bases.

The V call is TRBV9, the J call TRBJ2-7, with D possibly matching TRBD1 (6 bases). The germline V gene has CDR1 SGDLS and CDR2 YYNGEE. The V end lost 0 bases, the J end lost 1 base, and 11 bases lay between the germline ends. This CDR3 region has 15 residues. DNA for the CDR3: TGTGCCAGCAGCGTAGGGACTCAGGGGTCCTACGAGCAGTACTTC. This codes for CASSVGTQGSYEQYF.

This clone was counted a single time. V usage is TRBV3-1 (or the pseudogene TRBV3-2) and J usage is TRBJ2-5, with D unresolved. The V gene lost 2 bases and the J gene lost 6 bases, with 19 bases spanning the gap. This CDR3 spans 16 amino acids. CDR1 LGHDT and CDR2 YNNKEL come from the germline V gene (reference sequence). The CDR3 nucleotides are TGTGCCAGCAGCCAAAACCCTTTGGGCATCCCCCAGACCCAGTACTTC. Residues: CASSQNPLGIPQTQYF.